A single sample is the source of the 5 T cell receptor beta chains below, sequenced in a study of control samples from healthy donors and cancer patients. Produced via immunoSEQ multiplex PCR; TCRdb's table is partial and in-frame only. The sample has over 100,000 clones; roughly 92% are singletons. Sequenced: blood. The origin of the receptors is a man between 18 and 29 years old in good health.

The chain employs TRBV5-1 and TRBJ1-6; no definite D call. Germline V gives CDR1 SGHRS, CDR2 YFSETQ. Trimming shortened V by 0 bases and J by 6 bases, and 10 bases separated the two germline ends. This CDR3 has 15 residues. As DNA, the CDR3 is TGCGCCAGCAGCTTGGAACCGACTGGTAATTCACCCCTCCACTTT. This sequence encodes CASSLEPTGNSPLHF.

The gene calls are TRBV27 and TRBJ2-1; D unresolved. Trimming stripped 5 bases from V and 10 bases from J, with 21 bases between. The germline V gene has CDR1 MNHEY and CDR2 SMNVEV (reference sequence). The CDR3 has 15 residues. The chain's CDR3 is CASSRQRRGKGEQFF. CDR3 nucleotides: TGTGCCAGCAGTCGCCAGCGCCGAGGAAAAGGGGAGCAGTTCTTC.

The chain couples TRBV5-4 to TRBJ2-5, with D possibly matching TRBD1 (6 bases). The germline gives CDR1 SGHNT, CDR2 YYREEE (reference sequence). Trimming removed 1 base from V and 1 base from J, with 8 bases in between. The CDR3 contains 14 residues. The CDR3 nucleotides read TGTGCCAGCAGCTTGCAGGGGATCCAAGAGACCCAGTACTTC. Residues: CASSLQGIQETQYF.

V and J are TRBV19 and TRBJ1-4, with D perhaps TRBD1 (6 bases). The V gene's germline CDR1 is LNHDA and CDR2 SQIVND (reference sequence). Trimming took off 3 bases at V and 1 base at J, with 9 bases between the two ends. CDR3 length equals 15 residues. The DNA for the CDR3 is TGTGCCAGTAGTATCCGGGGGCAAACTAATGAAAAACTGTTTTTT. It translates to CASSIRGQTNEKLFF.

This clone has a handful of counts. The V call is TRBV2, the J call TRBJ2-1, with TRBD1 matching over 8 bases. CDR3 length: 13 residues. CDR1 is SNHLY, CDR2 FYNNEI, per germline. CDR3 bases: TGTGTCGCCGGGACAGGCTTTTCCAATGAGCAGTTCTTC. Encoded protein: CVAGTGFSNEQFF.